A single sample gave rise to the 13 T cell receptor beta chains below, sequenced in a study of beta chain features in type 1 diabetes. Since all of the isolated RNA was reverse transcribed, expressed TCRB transcripts were what got sequenced. Clones were sequenced by immunoSEQ multiplex PCR, and TCRdb holds only the in-frame ones, with some missing. The data contain about 150,000 clones, more than 9.5% of them seen just once; the ten biggest clones take up roughly 1.9%. Sequencing was performed on central memory CD4+ T cells from blood. Receptors were obtained from a man between 18 and 29 years old in good health.

This chain links TRBV29-1 with TRBJ1-4; D gene uncertain. Germline assignment: CDR1 SQVTM and CDR2 ANQGSEA. V lost 7 bases and J 9 bases, leaving 18 bases between the germline ends. The CDR3 length is 13 residues. The CDR3 sequence is CSGRETETQKLFF. Here the CDR3 DNA reads TGCAGCGGGCGGGAAACAGAGACCCAAAAACTGTTTTTT.

The chain combines TRBV2 with TRBJ2-5; possible D gene TRBD1, 5 bases. Trimming pared 4 bases from V and 6 bases from J, leaving 6 bases between. The CDR3 consists of 11 residues. Germline CDR1 and CDR2: SNHLY and FYNNEI. Here the CDR3 reads CASSVGQTQYF. The CDR3 DNA follows: TGTGCCAGCAGTGTGGGGCAGACCCAGTACTTC.

This clone came up a few times. This chain uses TRBV2 with TRBJ2-5; 8 bases map to TRBD1. J was trimmed by 4 bases and V by 4 bases; bases with no gene match: 8. The CDR3 has 15 amino acids. CDR1 SNHLY and CDR2 FYNNEI come from the germline V gene. This chain's CDR3 is CASSAGQTGAETQYF. The CDR3 region has the DNA TGTGCCAGCAGTGCTGGGCAGACAGGGGCAGAGACCCAGTACTTC.

This clone has only a few counts. The V gene is TRBV28, the J gene TRBJ2-4; a possible D gene is TRBD2 (5 bases). Germline V gene data show CDR1 as MDHEN and CDR2 as SYDVKM. The CDR3 totals 14 residues. The V end was cut by 2 bases, the J end by 7 bases, with 12 bases between. For the CDR3, the DNA is TGTGCCAGCAGTTTAGACCCAAGAGGGAACATTCAGTACTTC. The encoded protein is CASSLDPRGNIQYF.

The J gene is TRBJ2-7, the V gene TRBV28; 7 bases are a match to TRBD1. The CDR3 is 13 amino acids. From germline, CDR1 is MDHEN and CDR2 SYDVKM. V lost 8 bases, J lost 0 bases, and 4 bases stayed unmatched. In DNA, the CDR3 is TGTGCCAGCTCGGACAGGAGCTCCTACGAGCAGTACTTC. It translates to CASSDRSSYEQYF.

Details on this clone: A much bigger clone sits one base away, suggesting this may be a read error. The V call is TRBV9, the J call TRBJ2-5; D gene unclear. The V end lost 4 bases, the J end lost 1 base, and 2 bases lay between the germline ends. The CDR3 is 11 residues long. CDR1 and CDR2 (germline): SGDLS, YYNGEE. CDR3 amino acids: CASSSQETQYF. DNA of the CDR3: TGTGCCAGCAGCTCCCAAGAGACCCAGTACTTC. The full variable domain, in which reference TRBV9 and TRBJ2-5 provide the parts outside the CDR3, is DSGVTQTPKHLITATGQRVTLRCSPRSGDLSVYWYQQSLDQGLQFLIQYYNGEERAKGNILERFSAQQFPDLHSELNLSSLELGDSALYFCASSSQETQYFGPGTRLLVL.

The rearrangement joins TRBV11-2 to TRBJ1-2; no clear D. CDR1 is SGHAT and CDR2 is FQNNGV in the germline V gene. The CDR3 consists of 14 residues. V shed 8 bases and J shed 2 bases, with 15 bases lying between them. This CDR3 is CASLAGEGNYGYTF. DNA of the CDR3: TGTGCCAGCCTCGCCGGGGAGGGAAACTATGGCTACACCTTC.

This clone was counted between two and nine times. V is TRBV29-1 and J is TRBJ2-2; TRBD2 might be the D (5 bases). V was clipped by 2 bases and J by 7 bases, with 11 bases between them. Germline CDR1 is SQVTM and CDR2 is ANQGSEA. The CDR3 is made up of 13 amino acids. The chain's CDR3 is CSVEIGKIGELFF. The CDR3 DNA reads as TGCAGCGTTGAAATCGGGAAAATCGGGGAGCTGTTTTTT.

This clone came up a few times. V and J are TRBV2 and TRBJ1-5; the D is unclear. Trimming took off 10 bases at V and 4 bases at J, with 17 bases between the two ends. The germline gives CDR1 SNHLY, CDR2 FYNNEI. The CDR3 contains 14 residues. Here the CDR3 DNA reads TGTGCCACCACAAAGACGGAAGCGAATCAGCCCCAGCATTTT. It codes for CATTKTEANQPQHF.

J is TRBJ1-5 and V is TRBV7-2; D uncertain. Per the germline V gene, CDR1 is SGHTA and CDR2 is FQGNSA. The V and J ends lost 5 bases and 3 bases respectively, with 8 bases between them. This CDR3 has 13 residues. The CDR3 region is CASSARHNQPQHF. CDR3 nucleotide sequence: TGTGCCAGCAGCGCCCGACACAATCAGCCCCAGCATTTT.

This clone has only a few counts. This CDR3 is also generated by other DNA sequences in the sample. The chain couples TRBV5-1 to TRBJ2-6; TRBD1 might be the D (6 bases). Germline loops: CDR1 SGHRS, CDR2 YFSETQ. There are 14 residues in the CDR3. The V end lost 5 bases, the J end lost 4 bases, and 10 bases lay between the germline ends. The CDR3: CASRQGGGANVLTF. In DNA, the CDR3 is TGCGCCAGCAGACAGGGTGGGGGGGCCAACGTCCTGACTTTC.

This clone was seen a few times. V gene TRBV7-2 combines with J gene TRBJ2-7, with 7 nucleotides matching TRBD1. The germline CDR1 and CDR2 sequences are SGHTA and FQGNSA. Trimming at V came to 5 bases and at J to 2 bases, leaving 6 bases not matched to a gene. The CDR3 runs to 14 residues. In DNA, the CDR3 is TGTGCCAGCAGCCGCCGACAGGGAGCCTACGAGCAGTACTTC. Its translation is CASSRRQGAYEQYF. The full variable domain, with the rest looked up from reference TRBV7-2 and TRBJ2-7, is GAGVSQSPSNKVTEKGKDVELRCDPISGHTALYWYRQSLGQGLEFLIYFQGNSAPDKSGLPSDRFSAERTGGSVSTLTIQRTQQEDSAVYLCASSRRQGAYEQYFGPGTRLTVT.

This clone came up a few times. V is TRBV14 and J is TRBJ1-1, with a weak D call TRBD1 (5 bases). This CDR3 is built from 14 residues. Germline V gives CDR1 SGHDN, CDR2 FVKESK. Trimming removed 4 bases from V and 0 bases from J, with 9 bases in between. Here the CDR3 DNA reads TGTGCCAGCAGCCTGGGACGGATGAACACTGAAGCTTTCTTT. Its translation: CASSLGRMNTEAFF.